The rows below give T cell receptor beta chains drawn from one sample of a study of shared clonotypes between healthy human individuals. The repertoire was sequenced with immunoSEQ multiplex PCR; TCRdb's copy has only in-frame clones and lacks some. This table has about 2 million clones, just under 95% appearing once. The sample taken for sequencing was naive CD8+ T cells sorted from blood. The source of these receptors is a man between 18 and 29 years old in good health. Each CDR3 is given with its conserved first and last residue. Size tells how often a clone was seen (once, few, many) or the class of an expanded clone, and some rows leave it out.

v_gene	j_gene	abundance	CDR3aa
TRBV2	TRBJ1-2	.	CASSDSDREGDYGYTF
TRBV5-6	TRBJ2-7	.	CASSFQGGFATSEQYF
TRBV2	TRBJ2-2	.	CASSRPTGELFF
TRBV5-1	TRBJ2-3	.	CASSQGLAGFTDTQYF
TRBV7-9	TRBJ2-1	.	CASSPPQGPALDEQFF
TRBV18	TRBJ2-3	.	CASSRNGGLADTQYF
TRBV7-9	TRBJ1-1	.	CASSPGFPEAFF
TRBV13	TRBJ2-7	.	CASSIGHYEQYF
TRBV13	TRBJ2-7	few	CASSLGLANYEQYF
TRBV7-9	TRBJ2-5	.	CASSPTGGGETQYF
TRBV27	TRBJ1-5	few	CASSPMGSNQPQHF
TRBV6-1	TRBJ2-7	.	CASSVLGTGYEATYEQYF
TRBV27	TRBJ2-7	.	CASSLGPGASGAYEQYF
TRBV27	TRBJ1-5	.	CASSPGQFNQPQHF
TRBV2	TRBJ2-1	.	CASSDSTGELDEQFF
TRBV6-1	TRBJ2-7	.	CASSVTVTYEQYF
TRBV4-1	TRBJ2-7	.	CASSHGQGASYEQYF
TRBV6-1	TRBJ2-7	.	CASSEARDYEQYF
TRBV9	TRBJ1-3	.	CASSVEGRNGNTIYF
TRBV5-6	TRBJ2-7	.	CASSLTDRDYEQYF
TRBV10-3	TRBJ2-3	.	CAISGAGVKDTQYF
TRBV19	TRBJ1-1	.	CASSLSLNTEAFF
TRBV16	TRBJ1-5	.	CASSQSSGQPQHF
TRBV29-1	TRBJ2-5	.	CSVETGQEVEETQYF
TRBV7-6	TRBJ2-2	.	CASSLATHSLTGELFF
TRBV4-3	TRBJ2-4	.	CASSPEPENIQYF
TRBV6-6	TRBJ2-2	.	CASSYVRGSTGELFF
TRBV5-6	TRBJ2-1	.	CASSSADRGFINEQFF
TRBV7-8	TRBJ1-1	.	CASSLDFVGTENTEAFF
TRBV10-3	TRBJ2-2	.	CAISDFPGTGASGELFF
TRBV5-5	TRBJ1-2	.	CASSSLQGAYGYTF
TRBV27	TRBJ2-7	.	CASSLKSGGSYEQYF
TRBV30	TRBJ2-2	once	CAWLGVADTGELFF
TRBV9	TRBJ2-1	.	CASSVESGSSYNEQFF
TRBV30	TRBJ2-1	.	CAWSARGLAGGQYNEQFF
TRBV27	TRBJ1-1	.	CASSFLGASNTEAFF
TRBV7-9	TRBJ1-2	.	CASSLEWGNYGYTF
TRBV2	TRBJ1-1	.	CASSTGLMNTEAFF
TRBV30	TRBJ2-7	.	CAWSPGPSYEQYF
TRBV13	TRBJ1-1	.	CASSLGTPGQGRGTEAFF
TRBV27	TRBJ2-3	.	CASSFEAGNPDTQYF
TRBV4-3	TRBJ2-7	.	CASSQLAGGQWEEQYF